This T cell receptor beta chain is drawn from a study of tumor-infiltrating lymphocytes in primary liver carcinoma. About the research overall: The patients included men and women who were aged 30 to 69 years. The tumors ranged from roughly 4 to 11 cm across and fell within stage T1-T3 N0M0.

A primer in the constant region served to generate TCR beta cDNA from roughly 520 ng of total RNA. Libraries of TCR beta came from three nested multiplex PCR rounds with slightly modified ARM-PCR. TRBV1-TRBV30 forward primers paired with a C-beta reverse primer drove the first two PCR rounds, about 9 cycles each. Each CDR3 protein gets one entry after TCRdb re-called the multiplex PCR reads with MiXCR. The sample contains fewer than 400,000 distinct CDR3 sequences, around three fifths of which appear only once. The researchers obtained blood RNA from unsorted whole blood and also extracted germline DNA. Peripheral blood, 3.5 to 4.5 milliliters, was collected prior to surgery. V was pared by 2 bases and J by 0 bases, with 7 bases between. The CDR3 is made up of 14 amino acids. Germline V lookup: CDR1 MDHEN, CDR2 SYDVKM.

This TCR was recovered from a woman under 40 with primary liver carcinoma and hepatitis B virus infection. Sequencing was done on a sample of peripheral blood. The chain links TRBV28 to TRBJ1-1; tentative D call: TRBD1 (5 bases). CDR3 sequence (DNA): TGTGCCAGCAGTTTAGGGGCCATGAACACTGAAGCTTTCTTT. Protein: CASSLGAMNTEAFF.